The T cell receptor beta chain under discussion was sequenced for a study of T-cell reconstitution after alpha-beta-depleted transplantation in children. A library of TCRbeta sequences, prepared with unique molecular identifiers, was generated. MiXCR was run by TCRdb on the PCR reads, yielding one entry per CDR3 protein. Among over 7,500 distinct CDR3 sequences listed, roughly 13% were seen once. Germline-derived CDR1 and CDR2 are ENHRY and SYGVKD. This CDR3 has 13 residues. The trim removed 7 bases at V and 4 bases at J, leaving 6 bases unmatched. This clonotype was found many times. Material: PBMCs, mostly from graft donor cells, obtained 60 days after TCRalphabeta/CD19-depleted stem cell transplant. The source is a patient aged 2-10 years who had a stem cell transplant for inherited bone marrow failure, so the T cells may come from the graft donor. The chain uses TRBV10-3 and TRBJ2-7; TRBD1 matches 8 bases. The CDR3 reads CAITARTGYEQYF. The DNA of the CDR3 is TGTGCCATCACCGCACGGACAGGGTACGAGCAGTACTTC.